These T cell receptor beta chains were read from a single sample in a study of T cell responses to AZD1222 COVID-19 vaccine. The protocol was immunoSEQ multiplex PCR, while the TCRdb copy is restricted to in-frame clones and leaves out a portion. This sample carries approximately 100,000 clones, 85% to 90% of them seen once, and the ten largest clones take 16%. The material was peripheral blood, obtained on day 0 of AZD1222 vaccination. These receptors were taken from an adult in good health. The CDR3 runs from the conserved cysteine through the conserved F or W. A D gene is named only where the DNA matches it firmly. Some rows have no size entry. The others give once, few or many, or a class for an expanded clone.

CDR3 DNA | CDR3 protein | J gene | V gene | clone size | D gene
TGTGCCAGTAGTGGGGGGGCAAAGCGCCCAGCTTTCTTT | CASSGGAKRPAFF | TRBJ1-1 | TRBV19 | - | -
TGTGCCAGCAGTCCCGGACAGGGGCGACCCGGCGGCCAGCATTTT | CASSPGQGRPGGQHF | TRBJ1-5 | TRBV27 | once | TRBD1
TGTGCCAGCAGCTTGGTCCTCCTCACAGATACGCAGTATTTT | CASSLVLLTDTQYF | TRBJ2-3 | TRBV5-5 | - | -
TGTGCCAGCAGTTTAGCCCACCTACAAGAGACCCAGTACTTC | CASSLAHLQETQYF | TRBJ2-5 | TRBV28 | - | -
TGTGCCAGCAAACTCCTAGCGGGGGGACGCGGGGAGCTGTTTTTT | CASKLLAGGRGELFF | TRBJ2-2 | TRBV6-5 | few | TRBD2
TGTGCCAGCAGCTCCGACAGGGGGCGCTTTGAGCAGTTCTTC | CASSSDRGRFEQFF | TRBJ2-1 | TRBV5-4 | - | TRBD1
TGTGCCAGCAGTTGGACTAGCGGGGGTCCAGATACGCAGTATTTT | CASSWTSGGPDTQYF | TRBJ2-3 | TRBV6-4 | - | TRBD2
TGTGCCAGCAGTTACAATATGGGAACAGGGGGCGTACGACCCCTCCACTTT | CASSYNMGTGGVRPLHF | TRBJ1-6 | TRBV6-2/TRBV6-3 | - | TRBD1
TGCGCCAGCAGCCAATATGAGCCCGAGACAGGTCGGTCGAGCGAGCAGTACTTC | CASSQYEPETGRSSEQYF | TRBJ2-7 | TRBV4-1 | - | -
TGCGCCAGCAGCTTGGGGACGGTCCAAGAGACCCAGTACTTC | CASSLGTVQETQYF | TRBJ2-5 | TRBV5-1 | - | -
TGTGCCCCCCTCCCGGGACGGACTTACGAGCAGTACTTC | CAPLPGRTYEQYF | TRBJ2-7 | TRBV2 | - | -
TGTGCCAGCTCATCATATCCCGAGGTGAACACTGAAGCTTTCTTT | CASSSYPEVNTEAFF | TRBJ1-1 | TRBV18 | - | -
TGTGCCAGCAGAAACCGGGACAGGGATCAAGAGACCCAGTACTTC | CASRNRDRDQETQYF | TRBJ2-5 | TRBV6-5 | - | TRBD1
TGTGCCAGCAGCTTAAGACAGCCGGCTGCTTTCTTT | CASSLRQPAAFF | TRBJ1-1 | TRBV11-1 | - | -
TGCGCCAGCAGCACCGACTGGGGGCCCTACGAGCAGTACTTC | CASSTDWGPYEQYF | TRBJ2-7 | TRBV5-1 | - | -
TGTGCCAGCACCGGGACCGCCCTTGAAGCTTTCTTT | CASTGTALEAFF | TRBJ1-1 | TRBV6-5 | once | -
TGTGCCAGCAGCTCCCAGGGGCTTCGTTCACCCCTCCACTTT | CASSSQGLRSPLHF | TRBJ1-6 | TRBV7-3 | few | -
TGTGCCAGCAGCTTAGCGGGTCGGACAGTTTCCTACGAGCAGTACTTC | CASSLAGRTVSYEQYF | TRBJ2-7 | TRBV7-6 | - | -
TGTGCCAGCAGCCCAGGAGTTGAGCTTTATGGCTACACCTTC | CASSPGVELYGYTF | TRBJ1-2 | TRBV6-4 | - | -